The present TCR beta chain was sequenced within a study of technical replicates of blood from several donors. Looked up from germline, CDR1 is ENHRY and CDR2 is SYGVKD. With V trimmed by 0 bases and J by 4 bases, 11 bases remained unmatched. This CDR3 comprises 17 residues. Profiled with immunoSEQ multiplex PCR; TCRdb holds only in-frame clones, not every one. The table shows about 56,000 clones, with about 94% occurring only once. Material for sequencing was PBMCs. The rearrangement joins TRBV10-3 to TRBJ2-7; 8 bases fit TRBD2. The sequence came from a human donor in good health. Some clones in this sample may be carry-over from other donors' samples. The CDR3 is CAISESKGLAGSYEQYF. Here the CDR3 DNA reads TGTGCCATCAGTGAGTCCAAAGGGCTAGCGGGCTCTTACGAGCAGTACTTC.